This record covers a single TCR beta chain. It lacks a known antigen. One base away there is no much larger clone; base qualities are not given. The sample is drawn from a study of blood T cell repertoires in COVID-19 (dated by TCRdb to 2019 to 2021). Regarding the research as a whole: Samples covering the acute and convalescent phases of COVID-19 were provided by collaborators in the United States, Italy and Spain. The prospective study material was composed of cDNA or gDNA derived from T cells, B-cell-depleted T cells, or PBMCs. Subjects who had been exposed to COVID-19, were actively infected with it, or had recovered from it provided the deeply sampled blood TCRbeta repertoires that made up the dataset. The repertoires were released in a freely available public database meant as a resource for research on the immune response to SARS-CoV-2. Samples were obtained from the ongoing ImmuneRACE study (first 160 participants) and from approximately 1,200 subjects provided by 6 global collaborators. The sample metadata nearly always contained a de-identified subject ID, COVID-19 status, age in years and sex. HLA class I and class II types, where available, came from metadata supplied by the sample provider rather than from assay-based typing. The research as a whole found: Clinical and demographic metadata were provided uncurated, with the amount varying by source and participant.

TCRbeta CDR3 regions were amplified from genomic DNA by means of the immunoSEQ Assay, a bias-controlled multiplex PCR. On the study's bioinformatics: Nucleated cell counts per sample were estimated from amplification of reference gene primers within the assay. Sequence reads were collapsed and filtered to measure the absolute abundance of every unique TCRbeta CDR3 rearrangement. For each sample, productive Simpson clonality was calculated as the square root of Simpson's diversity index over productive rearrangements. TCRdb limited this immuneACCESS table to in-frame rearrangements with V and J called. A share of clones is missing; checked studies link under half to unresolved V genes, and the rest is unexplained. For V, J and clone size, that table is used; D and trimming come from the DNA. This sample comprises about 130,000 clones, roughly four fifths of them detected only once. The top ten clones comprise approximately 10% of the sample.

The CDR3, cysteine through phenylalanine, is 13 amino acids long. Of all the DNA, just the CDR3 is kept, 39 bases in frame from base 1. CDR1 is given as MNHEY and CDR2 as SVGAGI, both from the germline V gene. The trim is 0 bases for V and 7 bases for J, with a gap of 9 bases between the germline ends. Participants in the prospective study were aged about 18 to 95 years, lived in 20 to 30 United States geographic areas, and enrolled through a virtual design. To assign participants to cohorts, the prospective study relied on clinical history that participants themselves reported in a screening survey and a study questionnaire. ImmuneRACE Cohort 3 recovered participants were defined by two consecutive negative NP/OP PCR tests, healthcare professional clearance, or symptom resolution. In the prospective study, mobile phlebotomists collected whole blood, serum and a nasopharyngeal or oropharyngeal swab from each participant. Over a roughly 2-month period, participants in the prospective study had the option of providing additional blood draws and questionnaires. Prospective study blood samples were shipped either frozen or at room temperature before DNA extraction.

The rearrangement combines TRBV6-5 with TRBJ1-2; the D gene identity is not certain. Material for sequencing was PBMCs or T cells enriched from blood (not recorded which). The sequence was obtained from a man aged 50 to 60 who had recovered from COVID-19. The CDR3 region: CASSYSGRSGYTF. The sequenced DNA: TGTGCCAGCAGTTACTCGGGCAGAAGTGGCTACACCTTC.